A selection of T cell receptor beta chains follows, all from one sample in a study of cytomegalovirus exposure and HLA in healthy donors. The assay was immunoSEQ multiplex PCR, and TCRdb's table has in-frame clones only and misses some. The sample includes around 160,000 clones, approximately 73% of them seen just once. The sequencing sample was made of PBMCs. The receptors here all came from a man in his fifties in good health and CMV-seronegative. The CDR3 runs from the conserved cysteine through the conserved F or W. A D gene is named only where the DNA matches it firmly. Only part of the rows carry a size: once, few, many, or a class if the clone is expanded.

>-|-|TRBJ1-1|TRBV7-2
TGTGCCAGCAGCTTATGGGACATCTTAATGAACACTGAAGCTTTCTTT
CASSLWDILMNTEAFF
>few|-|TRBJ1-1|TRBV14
TGTGCCAGCAGCCGAAGAAGCGGGCTGGGCACTGAAGCTTTCTTT
CASSRRSGLGTEAFF
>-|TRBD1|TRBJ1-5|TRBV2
TGTGCCAGCAGCCTGGACAGGCGATATAGCAATCAGCCCCAGCATTTT
CASSLDRRYSNQPQHF
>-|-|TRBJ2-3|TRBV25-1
TGTGCCAGCAGTGAAGCAGGGAGCACAGATACGCAGTATTTT
CASSEAGSTDTQYF
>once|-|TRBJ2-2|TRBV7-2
TGTGCCAGCAGCCCCTTCTTAGCGAACACCGGGGAGCTGTTTTTT
CASSPFLANTGELFF
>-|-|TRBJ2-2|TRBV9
TGTGCCAGCAGCGTAGCGGAGGGCAGATCGAACACCGGGGAGCTGTTTTTT
CASSVAEGRSNTGELFF
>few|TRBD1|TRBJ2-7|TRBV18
TGTGCCAGCTCAACCGAACAGGGGGCGACGAGCTCCTACGAGCAGTACTTC
CASSTEQGATSSYEQYF
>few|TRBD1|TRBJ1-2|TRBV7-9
TGTGCCAGCAAACGGGACAGGCTTACAGGCTACACCTTC
CASKRDRLTGYTF
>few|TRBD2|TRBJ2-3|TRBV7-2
TGTGCCAGCAGCTTAGCCGGGGGGGGCCGCACAGATACGCAGTATTTT
CASSLAGGGRTDTQYF
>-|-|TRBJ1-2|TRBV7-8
TGTGCCAGCAGACCGGGAGAGGGGAGGGGGTATGGCTACACCTTC
CASRPGEGRGYGYTF
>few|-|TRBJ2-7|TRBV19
TGTGCCAGTAGCTATCAGGGGAACGAGCAGTACTTC
CASSYQGNEQYF
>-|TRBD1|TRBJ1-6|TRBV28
TGTGCCAGCACTTCCCGGACAGGGGGCAATTCACCCCTCCACTTT
CASTSRTGGNSPLHF
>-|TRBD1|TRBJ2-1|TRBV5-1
TGCGCCAGCAGCTTGGAGGGGACAGCCTACAATGAGCAGTTCTTC
CASSLEGTAYNEQFF
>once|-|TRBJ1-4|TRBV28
TGTGCCAGCGGTCGTCCGGGGGGCGGTGAAAAACTGTTTTTT
CASGRPGGGEKLFF
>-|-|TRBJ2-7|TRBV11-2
TGTGCCAGCAGCTTGTCCCCGGGGGGCGCCTACGAGCAGTACTTC
CASSLSPGGAYEQYF
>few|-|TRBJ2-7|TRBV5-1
TGCGCCAGCAGCTTTATCCAGGCGTCCACCTACGAGCAGTACTTC
CASSFIQASTYEQYF
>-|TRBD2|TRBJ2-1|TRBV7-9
TGTGCCAGCAGCTTAGGAGCGGGGGGGCCGTACAATGAGCAGTTCTTC
CASSLGAGGPYNEQFF
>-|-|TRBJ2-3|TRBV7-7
TGTGCCAGCAGCCCCGCATTTAGAGGCGGCACAGATACGCAGTATTTT
CASSPAFRGGTDTQYF
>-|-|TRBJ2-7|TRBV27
TGTGCCAGCAGTCATCGCTCAGGGGGAGGCTACGAGCAGTACTTC
CASSHRSGGGYEQYF
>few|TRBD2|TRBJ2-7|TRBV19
TGTGCCAGTAGCACTCGGACTAGCGGGGGGCTCTCCTACGAGCAGTACTTC
CASSTRTSGGLSYEQYF
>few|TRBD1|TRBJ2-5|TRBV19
TGTGCCAGTAGTAGGGACAGGGGGCCCGCTTCCCAAGAGACCCAGTACTTC
CASSRDRGPASQETQYF
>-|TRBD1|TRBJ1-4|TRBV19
TGTGCCAGTAAGGGACAGGGGGCGAGTGAAAAACTGTTTTTT
CASKGQGASEKLFF
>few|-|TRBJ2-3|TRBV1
TGCACCAGCAGTCGAAAAGCTAGCGGGGGGGCCGGGAGCACAGATACGCAGTATTTT
CTSSRKASGGAGSTDTQYF
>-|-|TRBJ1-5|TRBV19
TGTGCCAGTAGTACCGAACAGGGTTATAGCAATCAGCCCCAGCATTTT
CASSTEQGYSNQPQHF
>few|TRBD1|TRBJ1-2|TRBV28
TGTGCCAGCAGTTTTGGCAGGGGGGTCTATGGCTACACCTTC
CASSFGRGVYGYTF
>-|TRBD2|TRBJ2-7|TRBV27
TGTGCCAGCAGTTTCCTTCCCGGGACTAGCGGGGGGGTATACGAGCAGTACTTC
CASSFLPGTSGGVYEQYF
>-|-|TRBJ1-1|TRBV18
TGTGCCAGCTCACCACGCCAGGATACTGAAGCTTTCTTT
CASSPRQDTEAFF
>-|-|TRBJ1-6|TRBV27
TGTGCCAGCAGTTGGCAGGGGAATTCACCCCTCCACTTT
CASSWQGNSPLHF
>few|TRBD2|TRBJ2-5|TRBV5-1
TGCGCCAGCCGGGGGGGGACTAGCGGGGGTGTTGAGACCCAGTACTTC
CASRGGTSGGVETQYF
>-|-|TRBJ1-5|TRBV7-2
TGTGCCAGCAGCCCCATGGCGGGGAAGGGTCAGCCCCAGCATTTT
CASSPMAGKGQPQHF
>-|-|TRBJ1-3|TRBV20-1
TGCAGTGCAGAGACACGAAACACCATATATTTT
CSAETRNTIYF
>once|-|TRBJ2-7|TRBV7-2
TGTGCCAGCAGCTTTGCTATCGAGCAGTACTTC
CASSFAIEQYF